This T cell receptor beta chain was identified in a study of blood T cell repertoires in COVID-19 (dated by TCRdb to 2018 to 2021). With respect to the entire study: The collaborator samples originated in the United States, Italy and Spain and spanned the acute and convalescent phases of COVID-19. The prospective study material was composed of cDNA or gDNA derived from T cells, B-cell-depleted T cells, or PBMCs. Deeply sampled blood TCRbeta repertoires from subjects exposed to, actively infected with, or recovered from COVID-19 were included in the dataset. A freely available public database, intended as a resource for researchers studying the immune response to SARS-CoV-2, is where the repertoires were released. The samples were drawn from the first 160 participants of the ongoing ImmuneRACE study and from 1,254 subjects provided by 6 global collaborators. A de-identified subject ID, COVID-19 status, age in years and sex were almost always included in the sample metadata. HLA class I and class II types, where available, came from metadata supplied by the sample provider rather than from assay-based typing. General findings and caveats noted by the study authors: The quantity of clinical and demographic metadata differed by source and by participant and was supplied without curation.

A second Seattle source provided samples from volunteer blood donors who had recovered from COVID-19. Whole blood was collected in K2EDTA tubes by collaborating institutions according to the institutions' own protocols. Collaborator samples were shipped for TCRbeta analysis as frozen whole blood, isolated PBMCs, or DNA extracted from either sample type. V is pruned by 0 bases and J by 4 bases, leaving 2 bases of the junction without a gene match. CDR1 and CDR2, looked up from the germline V gene (reference sequence), are SGHNT and YYREEE. The CDR3 runs 16 residues from the cysteine to the phenylalanine. Only CDR3 DNA remains: 48 bases, in frame from the first base. About this clone: What this receptor recognizes is not known. The record has no base qualities; no much larger clone is one base away.

TCRbeta CDR3 regions were amplified from genomic DNA using the immunoSEQ Assay, a bias-controlled multiplex PCR. As for how the authors treated the data: The number of nucleated cells in each sample was estimated from the amplification of reference gene primers within the assay. Sequence reads were collapsed and filtered to measure the absolute abundance of every unique TCRbeta CDR3 rearrangement. For each sample, productive Simpson clonality was calculated by taking the square root of Simpson's diversity index across productive rearrangements. In its TCRdb copy, this immuneACCESS table keeps in-frame sequences only and misses some clones. Where compared with another copy, unresolved V genes explain less than half of these, and the others have no known cause. V, J and clone size are taken as reported in that table, and D and trimming were inferred from the DNA itself. This sample comprises 250,000 or so clones, 80% to 90% of them detected only once. 1.5% of the sample lies in the top ten.

The chain joins TRBV5-4 to TRBJ2-1; 12 bases in the junction line up with TRBD2. Input material: peripheral blood. The TCR was taken from a woman aged 35 to 49 who had recovered from COVID-19. The bases read TGTGCCAGCAGCTTGGCCGGACTAGCGGGGTACAATGAGCAGTTCTTC. This is translated as CASSLAGLAGYNEQFF.